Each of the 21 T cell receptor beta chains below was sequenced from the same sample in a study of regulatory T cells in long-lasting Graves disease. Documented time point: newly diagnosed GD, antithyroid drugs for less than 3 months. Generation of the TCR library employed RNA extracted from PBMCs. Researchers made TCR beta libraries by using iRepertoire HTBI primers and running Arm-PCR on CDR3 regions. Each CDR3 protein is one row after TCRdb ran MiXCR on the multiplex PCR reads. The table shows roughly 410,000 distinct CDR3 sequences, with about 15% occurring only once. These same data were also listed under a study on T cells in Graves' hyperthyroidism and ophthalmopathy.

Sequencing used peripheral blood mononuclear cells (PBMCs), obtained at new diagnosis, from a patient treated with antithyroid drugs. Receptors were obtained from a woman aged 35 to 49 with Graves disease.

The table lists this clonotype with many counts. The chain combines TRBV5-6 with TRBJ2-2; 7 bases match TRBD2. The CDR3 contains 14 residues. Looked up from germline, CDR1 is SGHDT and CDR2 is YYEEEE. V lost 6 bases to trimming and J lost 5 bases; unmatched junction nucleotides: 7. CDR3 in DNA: TGTGCCAGCACCTCGGTCGGGGGGACCGGGGAGCTGTTTTTT. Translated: CASTSVGGTGELFF.

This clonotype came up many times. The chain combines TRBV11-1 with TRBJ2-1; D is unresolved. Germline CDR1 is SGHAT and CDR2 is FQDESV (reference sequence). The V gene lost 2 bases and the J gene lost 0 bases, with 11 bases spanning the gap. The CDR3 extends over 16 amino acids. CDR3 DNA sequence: TGTGCCAGCAGCTTATACCGGTCAGACTCCTACAATGAGCAGTTCTTC. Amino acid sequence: CASSLYRSDSYNEQFF.

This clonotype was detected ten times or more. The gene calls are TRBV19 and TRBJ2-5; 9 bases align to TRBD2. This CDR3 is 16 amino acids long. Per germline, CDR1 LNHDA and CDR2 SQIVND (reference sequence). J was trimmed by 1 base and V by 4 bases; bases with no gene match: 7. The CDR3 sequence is CASSKRLAVGQETQYF. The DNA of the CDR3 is TGTGCCAGTAGTAAAAGACTAGCGGTGGGCCAAGAGACCCAGTACTTC.

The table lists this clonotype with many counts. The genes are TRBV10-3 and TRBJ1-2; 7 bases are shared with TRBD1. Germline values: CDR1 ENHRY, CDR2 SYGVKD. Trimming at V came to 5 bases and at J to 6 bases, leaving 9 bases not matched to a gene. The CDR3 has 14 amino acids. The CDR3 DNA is TGTGCCATCAGTAAGGGACAGAGAGTTAATGGCTACACCTTC. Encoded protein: CAISKGQRVNGYTF.

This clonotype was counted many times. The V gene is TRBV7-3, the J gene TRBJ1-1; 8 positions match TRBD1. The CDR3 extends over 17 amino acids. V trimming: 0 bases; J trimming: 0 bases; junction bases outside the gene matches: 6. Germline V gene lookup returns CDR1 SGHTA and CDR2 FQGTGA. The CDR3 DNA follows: TGTGCCAGCAGCTTAACCGGGACAGGCCTCATGAACACTGAAGCTTTCTTT. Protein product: CASSLTGTGLMNTEAFF.

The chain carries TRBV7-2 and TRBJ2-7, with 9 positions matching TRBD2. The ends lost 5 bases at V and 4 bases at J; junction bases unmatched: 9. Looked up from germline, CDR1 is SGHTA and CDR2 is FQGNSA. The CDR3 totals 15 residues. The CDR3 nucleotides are TGTGCCAGCAGCACCCTAGCGGGGTCTTTGTACGAGCAGTACTTC. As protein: CASSTLAGSLYEQYF.

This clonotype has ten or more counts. In nucleotides, the CDR3 is TGTGCCAGCAGCTTAGCCAGCGGGAGTCTCACCGGGGAGCTGTTTTTT. It codes for CASSLASGSLTGELFF. The chain has TRBV11-2 and TRBJ2-2; 8 bases are a match to TRBD2. The length of the CDR3 is 16 residues. Germline V gene sequence: CDR1 SGHAT, CDR2 FQNNGV. Unmatched junction bases numbered 5, after V lost 1 base and J lost 4 bases.

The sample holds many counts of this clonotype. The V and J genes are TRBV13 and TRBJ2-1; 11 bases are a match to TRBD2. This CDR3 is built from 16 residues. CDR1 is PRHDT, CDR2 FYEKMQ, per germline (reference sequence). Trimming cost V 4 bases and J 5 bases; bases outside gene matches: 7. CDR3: CASSSRLAGMHNEQFF. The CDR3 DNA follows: TGTGCCAGCAGCTCCCGACTAGCGGGAATGCACAATGAGCAGTTCTTC. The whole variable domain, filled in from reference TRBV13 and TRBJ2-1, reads AAGVIQSPRHLIKEKRETATLKCYPIPRHDTVYWYQQGPGQDPQFLISFYEKMQSDKGSIPDRFSAQQFSDYHSELNMSSLELGDSALYFCASSSRLAGMHNEQFFGPGTRLTVL.

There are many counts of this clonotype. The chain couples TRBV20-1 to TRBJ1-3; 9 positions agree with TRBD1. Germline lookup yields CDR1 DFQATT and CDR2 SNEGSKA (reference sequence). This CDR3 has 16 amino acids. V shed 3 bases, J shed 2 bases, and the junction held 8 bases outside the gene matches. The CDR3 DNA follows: TGCAGTGCTAGTTACAGGGGGCAAATAGCTGGAAACACCATATATTTT. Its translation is CSASYRGQIAGNTIYF.

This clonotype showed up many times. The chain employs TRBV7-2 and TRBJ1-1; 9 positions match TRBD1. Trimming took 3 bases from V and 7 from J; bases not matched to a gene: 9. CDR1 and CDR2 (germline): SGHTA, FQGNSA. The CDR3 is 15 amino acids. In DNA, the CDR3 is TGTGCCAGCAGCTTGAACAGGGGGCGGTATAATGAAGCTTTCTTT. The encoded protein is CASSLNRGRYNEAFF. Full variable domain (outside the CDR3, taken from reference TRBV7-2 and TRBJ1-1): GAGVSQSPSNKVTEKGKDVELRCDPISGHTALYWYRQSLGQGLEFLIYFQGNSAPDKSGLPSDRFSAERTGGSVSTLTIQRTQQEDSAVYLCASSLNRGRYNEAFFGQGTRLTVV.

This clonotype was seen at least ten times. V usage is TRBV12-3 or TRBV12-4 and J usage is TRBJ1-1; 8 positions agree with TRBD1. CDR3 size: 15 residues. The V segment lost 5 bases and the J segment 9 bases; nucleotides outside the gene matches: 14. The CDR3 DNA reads TGTGCCAGCAGTCTCAGACAGGGGAGTAATCCCAAAGCTTTCTTT. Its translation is CASSLRQGSNPKAFF.

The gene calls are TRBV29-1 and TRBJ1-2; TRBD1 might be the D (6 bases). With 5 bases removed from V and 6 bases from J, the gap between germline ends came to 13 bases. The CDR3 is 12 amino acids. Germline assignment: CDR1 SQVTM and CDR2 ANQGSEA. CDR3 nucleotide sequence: TGCAGCGTTTCCGAGGGGGGAAATGGCTACACCTTC. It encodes CSVSEGGNGYTF.

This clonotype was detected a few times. The CDR3 nucleotides read TGTGCCATCAGTGAGTCTGGAGGCCGCGGGGGAACAGATACGCAGTATTTT. This codes for CAISESGGRGGTDTQYF. The chain links TRBV10-3 to TRBJ2-3; 7 bases are a match to TRBD2. The CDR3 is made up of 17 amino acids. Germline loops: CDR1 ENHRY, CDR2 SYGVKD. V gave up 0 bases and J gave up 3 bases; unmatched junction bases: 9.

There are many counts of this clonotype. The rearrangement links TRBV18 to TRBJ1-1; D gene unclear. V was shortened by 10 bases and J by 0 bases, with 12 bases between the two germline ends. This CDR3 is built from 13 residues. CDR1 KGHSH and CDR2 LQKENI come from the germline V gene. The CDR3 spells CATVGQLNTEAFF. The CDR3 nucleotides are TGTGCCACCGTCGGGCAGTTGAACACTGAAGCTTTCTTT.

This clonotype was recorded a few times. The CDR3 here is CASSSPDRRDFGNTIYF. In nucleotides, the CDR3 is TGTGCCAGCAGTTCTCCGGACAGGCGAGATTTTGGAAACACCATATATTTT. V and J are TRBV12-3 or TRBV12-4 and TRBJ1-3; 7 positions agree with TRBD1. Trimming cost V 4 bases and J 3 bases; bases outside gene matches: 12. The length of the CDR3 is 17 residues.

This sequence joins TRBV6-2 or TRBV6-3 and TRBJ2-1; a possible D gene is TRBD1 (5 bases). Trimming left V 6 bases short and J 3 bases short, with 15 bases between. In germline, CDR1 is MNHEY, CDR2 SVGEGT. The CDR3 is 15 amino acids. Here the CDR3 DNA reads TGTGCCAGCAGACCACAGGCGACCGACTACAATGAGCAGTTCTTC. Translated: CASRPQATDYNEQFF.

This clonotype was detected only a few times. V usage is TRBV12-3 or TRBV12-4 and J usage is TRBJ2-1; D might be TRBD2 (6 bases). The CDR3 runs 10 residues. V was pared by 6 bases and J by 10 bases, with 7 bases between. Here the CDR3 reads CASSAGEQFF. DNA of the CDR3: TGTGCCAGCAGCGCGGGAGAGCAGTTCTTC.

The CDR3 coding sequence is TGTGCCAGCAGGTGGACAGTAAACACTGAAGCTTTCTTT. Translating it yields CASRWTVNTEAFF. The chain is built from TRBV7-3 and TRBJ1-1; D perhaps matches TRBD1 (6 bases). The length of the CDR3 is 13 residues. The ends were cut back, 6 bases at V and 2 bases at J, with 10 bases in the middle. CDR1 SGHTA and CDR2 FQGTGA come from the germline V gene.

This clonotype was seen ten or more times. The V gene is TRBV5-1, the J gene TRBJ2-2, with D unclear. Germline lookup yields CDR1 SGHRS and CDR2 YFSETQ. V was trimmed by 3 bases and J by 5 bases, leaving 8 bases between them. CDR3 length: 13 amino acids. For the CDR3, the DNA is TGCGCCAGCAGCTCGGACGTGACCGGGGAGCTGTTTTTT. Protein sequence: CASSSDVTGELFF.

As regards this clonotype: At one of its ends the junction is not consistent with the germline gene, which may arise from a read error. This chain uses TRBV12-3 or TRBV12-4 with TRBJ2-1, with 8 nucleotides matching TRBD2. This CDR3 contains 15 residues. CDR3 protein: CASSLGSGTYNGQFF. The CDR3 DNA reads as TGTGCCAGCAGTTTGGGTAGCGGGACTTACAATGGGCAGTTCTTC.

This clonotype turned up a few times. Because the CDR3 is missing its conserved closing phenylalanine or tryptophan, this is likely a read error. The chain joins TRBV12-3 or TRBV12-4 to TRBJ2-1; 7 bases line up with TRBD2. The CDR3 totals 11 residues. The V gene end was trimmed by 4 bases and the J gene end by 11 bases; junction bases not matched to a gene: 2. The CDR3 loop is CASSSSGKQFL. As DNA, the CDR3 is TGTGCCAGCAGTTCCAGCGGGAAGCAGTTCCTC.